This entry features one T cell receptor beta chain sequence. This sample is part of a study of blood T cell repertoires in COVID-19. Data came from immunoSEQ multiplex PCR; TCRdb stores just in-frame clones and leaves some out. The sample lists about 200,000 clones; about 88% were seen once. The CDR3 runs 14 residues. Trimming at V came to 3 bases and at J to 8 bases, leaving 5 bases not matched to a gene. The germline V gene has CDR1 LNHNV and CDR2 YYDKDF (reference sequence). V and J are TRBV15 and TRBJ2-1, with 9 positions matching TRBD1. Sequencing was done on a sample of peripheral blood. This sequence was found in a middle-aged man with active or convalescent COVID-19. The CDR3 region has the DNA TGTGCCACCAGCAGGGGGACAGGGTGGGATGAGCAGTTCTTC. Protein product: CATSRGTGWDEQFF.